The sequence of this T cell receptor beta chain was determined in a study of spatial heterogeneity in lung cancer. There are many counts of this clonotype. A library prepared for alpha chains yielded this beta chain as an off-target read; its size is of little meaning. V lost 6 bases and J 10 bases, leaving 13 bases between the germline ends. This CDR3 region has 12 residues. Looked up from germline, CDR1 is MNHEY and CDR2 is SVGEGT. Time point reported: sample taken at primary tumor resection. The sequenced material consisted of unsorted whole RNA from tumor, nontumor lung or frozen PBMC. Untreated early-stage non-small cell lung cancer patients, 55 to 85 in total, were the donors. Via MiXCR, TCRdb re-called the 5' RACE reads, giving one row per CDR3 protein. The table includes 10,000 to 15,000 distinct CDR3 sequences, approximately 6.2% detected once.

The rearrangement uses TRBV6-2 or TRBV6-3 and TRBJ2-1; unclear D gene. Sequenced material: normal lung tissue next to the tumor, taken at surgery. The receptor was isolated from a male donor with early-stage non-small cell lung cancer. The CDR3: CASRPGLLEQFF. DNA of the CDR3: TGTGCCAGCAGACCCGGCCTTTTGGAGCAGTTCTTC.